The 15 T cell receptor beta chains in this list originate from one sample, sequenced in a study of blood T cells in healthy people across ages (dated by TCRdb to 2013 to 2016). The library relied on 5' RACE. Sequencing took place on an Illumina HiSeq 2500. A second roughly 6 to 12 cycle PCR used a sample-barcoded 5' primer and a J-beta primer mix. TCRdb itself trimmed the public reads at Q25 with fastp, ran MiXCR and retained productive beta chains. Merged by CDR3 protein, the rows form single entries marked with the most common genes and DNA. The sample has over a million distinct CDR3 sequences on record, 59% of them singletons. The leading ten clones occupy over 6.5% of the sample. The sequenced material came from blood. The receptors originated from a man younger than 35 in good health.

This clonotype was seen more than once but under ten times. V is TRBV12-3 or TRBV12-4 and J is TRBJ2-5; the D is unclear. V lost 2 bases and J lost 5, with 6 bases in between. This CDR3 is 12 amino acids long. For the CDR3, the DNA is TGTGCCAGCAGTTTAAGGAAGGAGACCCAGTACTTC. Protein sequence: CASSLRKETQYF.

This clonotype was detected only a few times. Sequence at one end of the junction differs from germline and may be a read error. The CDR3 sequence: CASSLDRLPHEKLFF. The CDR3 DNA sequence: TGCGCCAGTAGCTTGGACAGATTACCTCATGAAAAACTGTTTTTT. This chain joins TRBV5-1 and TRBJ1-4; D may be TRBD1 (6 bases). CDR3 length equals 15 residues. In germline, CDR1 is SGHRS, CDR2 YFSETQ. Filled out from reference TRBV5-1 and TRBJ1-4, the complete variable domain reads KAGVTQTPRYLIKTRGQQVTLSCSPISGHRSVSWYQQTPGQGLQFLFEYFSETQRNKGNFPGRFSGRQFSNSRSEMNVSTLELGDSALYLCASSLDRLPHEKLFFGSGTQLSVL.

This clonotype was counted between two and nine times. This rearrangement joins TRBV5-1 to TRBJ2-1; 7 bases match TRBD1. The CDR3 extends over 14 amino acids. V dropped 1 base and J dropped 4; count of bases not matched to a gene: 2. Germline values: CDR1 SGHRS, CDR2 YFSETQ. CDR3 coding DNA: TGCGCCAGCAGCTTGAACAGGGGTTACAATGAGCAGTTCTTC. Its translation: CASSLNRGYNEQFF.

This clonotype appeared once. The rearrangement joins TRBV15 to TRBJ2-1; D is possibly TRBD2 (5 bases). This CDR3 comprises 17 residues. Germline assignment: CDR1 LNHNV and CDR2 YYDKDF (reference sequence). V was cut by 5 bases and J by 0 bases, with 17 bases left in between. CDR3 DNA sequence: TGTGCCACCAGCGGCTCTCGAAGAGGGAGCTCCTACAATGAGCAGTTCTTC. This encodes CATSGSRRGSSYNEQFF.

J is TRBJ2-1 and V is TRBV20-1; TRBD2 matches 7 bases. V lost 0 bases, J lost 5 bases, and 4 bases stayed unmatched. The germline V gene encodes CDR1 DFQATT and CDR2 SNEGSKA (reference sequence). The length of the CDR3 is 14 residues. CDR3 sequence reads: CSAREKTSNNEQFF. The CDR3 DNA reads as TGCAGTGCTAGAGAAAAGACTAGCAACAATGAGCAGTTCTTC.

This clonotype has more than one count but fewer than ten. V is TRBV18 and J is TRBJ1-1; D ambiguous. This CDR3 contains 15 residues. CDR1 KGHSH and CDR2 LQKENI come from the germline V gene. V lost 0 bases to trimming and J lost 0 bases, with 8 bases between them. Here the CDR3 DNA reads TGTGCCAGCTCACCACCTTCTGGCATGAACACTGAAGCTTTCTTT. Amino acid sequence: CASSPPSGMNTEAFF.

The chain carries TRBV10-3 and TRBJ2-1, with a tentative D call TRBD2 (5 bases). With 0 bases removed from V and 11 bases from J, the gap between germline ends came to 11 bases. Germline CDR1 ENHRY, CDR2 SYGVKD. CDR3 length: 13 residues. CDR3 sequence (DNA): TGTGCCATCAGTGAGTCGTTTGGACTCCAGCAGTTCTTC. Translation: CAISESFGLQQFF.

The gene calls are TRBV12-5 and TRBJ2-7, with D possibly TRBD2 on 6 matching bases. V was cut by 6 bases and J by 0 bases, with 15 bases left in between. The CDR3 has 15 residues. Looked up from germline, CDR1 is LGHNT and CDR2 is FRNRAP. This CDR3 is CASGFGGIASYEQYF. The CDR3 nucleotides read TGTGCTAGTGGGTTCGGCGGGATCGCCTCCTACGAGCAGTACTTC. The full variable domain, its missing parts supplied by reference TRBV12-5 and TRBJ2-7, is DARVTQTPRHKVTEMGQEVTMRCQPILGHNTVFWYRQTMMQGLELLAYFRNRAPLDDSGMPKDRFSAEMPDATLATLKIQPSEPRDSAVYFCASGFGGIASYEQYFGPGTRLTVT.

This clonotype was counted between two and nine times. The rearrangement links TRBV2 to TRBJ2-3, with TRBD1 identical over 7 bases. Germline-derived CDR1 and CDR2 are SNHLY and FYNNEI. The CDR3 has 14 amino acids. The V and J ends lost 5 bases and 6 bases, in that order; junction bases with no gene match: 8. This chain's CDR3 is CASSRDRLSDTQYF. The DNA for the CDR3 is TGTGCCAGCAGTCGGGACAGACTGTCGGATACGCAGTATTTT.

The CDR3 DNA is TGTGCCAGCTCATCAGGGCCTGCGGGAGGCGAAAAACTGTTTTTT. This gives the protein CASSSGPAGGEKLFF. The chain links TRBV18 to TRBJ1-4; weak D call: TRBD1 (5 bases). In germline, CDR1 is KGHSH, CDR2 LQKENI. The V gene lost 5 bases and the J gene lost 8 bases, with 18 bases spanning the gap. The CDR3 sequence is 15 residues long.

The chain couples TRBV7-9 to TRBJ2-7, with 11 bases identical to TRBD2. This CDR3 comprises 20 residues. From germline, CDR1 is SEHNR and CDR2 FQNEAQ (reference sequence). V was pared by 2 bases and J by 4 bases, with 19 bases of the junction left unmatched. The CDR3 region has the DNA TGTGCCAGCAGCTTAAGCAGAGCTCGAAGTACTAGCGGGAGTCTATACGAGCAGTACTTC. This sequence encodes CASSLSRARSTSGSLYEQYF.

The chain couples TRBV29-1 to TRBJ1-1; 7 bases align to TRBD1. Germline V CDR1 and CDR2: SQVTM, ANQGSEA. This CDR3 comprises 17 residues. J lost 1 base, V lost 0 bases, and 11 bases had no gene match. As DNA, the CDR3 is TGCAGCGTTGAAGAGTGGGTAAACAGGGGCCCGAACACTGAAGCTTTCTTT. Its translation: CSVEEWVNRGPNTEAFF.

In its sample, this clonotype was seen a few times. The chain has TRBV25-1 and TRBJ1-2; D call uncertain. CDR1 and CDR2 from the germline V gene are MGHDK and SYGVNS. Trimming left V 7 bases short and J 7 bases short, with 10 bases between. This CDR3 has 11 residues. CDR3 sequence (DNA): TGTGCCAGCATGTACCGTGGTGGCTACACCTTC. Encoded protein: CASMYRGGYTF.

This clonotype appeared a few times. The chain combines TRBV7-2 with TRBJ2-3; TRBD2 aligns across 12 bases. Germline assignment: CDR1 SGHTA and CDR2 FQGNSA. After removal of 10 bases from V and 3 bases from J, the junction contained 14 bases not matched to a gene. The CDR3 loop spans 17 amino acids. Here the CDR3 DNA reads TGTGCCACCTCTTTGGCTAGCGGGGGGGCAAGGACAGATACGCAGTATTTT. Translation: CATSLASGGARTDTQYF.

This chain connects TRBV5-1 to TRBJ2-1, with a possible D match to TRBD2 (5 bases). The CDR3 extends over 15 amino acids. Trimming left V 3 bases short and J 5 bases short, with 15 bases between. CDR1 and CDR2 (germline): SGHRS, YFSETQ. The CDR3 DNA follows: TGCGCCAGCAGCTCTGGGAGTTCTGGGGACAATGAGCAGTTCTTC. It codes for CASSSGSSGDNEQFF. Combining the CDR3 with reference TRBV5-1 and TRBJ2-1 gives the whole variable domain KAGVTQTPRYLIKTRGQQVTLSCSPISGHRSVSWYQQTPGQGLQFLFEYFSETQRNKGNFPGRFSGRQFSNSRSEMNVSTLELGDSALYLCASSSGSSGDNEQFFGPGTRLTVL.